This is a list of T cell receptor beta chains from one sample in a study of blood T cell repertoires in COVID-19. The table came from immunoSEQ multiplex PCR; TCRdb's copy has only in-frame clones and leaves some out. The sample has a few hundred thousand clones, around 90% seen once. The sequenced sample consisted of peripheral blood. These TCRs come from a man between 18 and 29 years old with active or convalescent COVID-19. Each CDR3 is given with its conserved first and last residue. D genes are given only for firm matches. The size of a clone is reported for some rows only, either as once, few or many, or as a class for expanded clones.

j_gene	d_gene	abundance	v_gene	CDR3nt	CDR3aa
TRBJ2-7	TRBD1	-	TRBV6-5	TGTGCCAGCAGTCGACCGGGACAGGGCTCCGAGCAGTACTTC	CASSRPGQGSEQYF
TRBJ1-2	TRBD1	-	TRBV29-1	TGCAGCGTTACCGACGGGACAGGCGACCATGGCTACACCTTC	CSVTDGTGDHGYTF
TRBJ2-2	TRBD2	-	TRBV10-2	TGCGCCAGCAGTGAGGTCCCTCTAGCGGGGGGGCCCACCGGGGAGCTGTTTTTT	CASSEVPLAGGPTGELFF
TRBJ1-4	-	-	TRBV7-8	TGTGCCAGCAGCTTAGATGACAGAACTAATGAAAAACTGTTTTTT	CASSLDDRTNEKLFF
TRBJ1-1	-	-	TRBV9	TGTGCCAGCAGCGTGTCAGGGGATTGGACTGAAGCTTTCTTT	CASSVSGDWTEAFF
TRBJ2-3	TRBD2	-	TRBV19	TGTGCCAGTAGTATGGCCGGACTAGCGGGGGAGACCTTCGTGGATACGCAGTATTTT	CASSMAGLAGETFVDTQYF
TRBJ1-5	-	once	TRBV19	TGTGCCAGTAGTACCCGACAGCTCTATAGCAATCAGCCCCAGCATTTT	CASSTRQLYSNQPQHF
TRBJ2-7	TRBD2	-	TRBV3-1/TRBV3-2	TGTGCCAGCAGTCCTGGTAGCGGGCTGCACTACGAGCAGTACTTC	CASSPGSGLHYEQYF
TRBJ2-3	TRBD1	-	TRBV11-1	TGTGCCAGCAGCCCTATCCCGACAGGGGCAGATACGCAGTATTTT	CASSPIPTGADTQYF
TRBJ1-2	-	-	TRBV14	TGTGCCAGCAGCCAAGTCGAGGGCCTCTATGGCTACACCTTC	CASSQVEGLYGYTF
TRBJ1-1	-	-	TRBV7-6	TGTGCCAGCAGCTTAACGGGGGTTAACATGAACACTGAAGCTTTCTTT	CASSLTGVNMNTEAFF
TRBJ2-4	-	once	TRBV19	TGTGCCAGTAGTAAGGGACTGATTTTAGCCAAAAACATTCAGTACTTC	CASSKGLILAKNIQYF
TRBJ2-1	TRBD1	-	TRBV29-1	TGCAGCGCCTATGCAGGGGGCGGAAAGTACAATGAGCAGTTCTTC	CSAYAGGGKYNEQFF
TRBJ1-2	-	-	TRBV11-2	TGTGCCAGCAGCTTAGATTACACCTATGGCTACACCTTC	CASSLDYTYGYTF
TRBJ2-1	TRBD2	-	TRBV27	TGTGCCAGCATGGGACTAGCGGGGGGCAACAATGAGCAGTTCTTC	CASMGLAGGNNEQFF
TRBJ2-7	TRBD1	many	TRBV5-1	TGCGCCAGCAGCTGGGGACCGGGACAGGGGTTGGCCGAGCAGTACTTC	CASSWGPGQGLAEQYF
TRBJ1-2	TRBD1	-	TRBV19	TGTGCCAGTAGTATAGCCCTGGGCAGGGGGGCTAGTGGCTACACCTTC	CASSIALGRGASGYTF
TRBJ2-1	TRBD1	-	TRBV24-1	TGTGCCACCAGTGATTCTCGCCCCTCAGGGGGCGCCTACAATGAGCAGTTCTTC	CATSDSRPSGGAYNEQFF
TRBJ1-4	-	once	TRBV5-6	TGTGCCAGCAGCTTGGGCTCGCCGGGGGAAAAACTGTTTTTT	CASSLGSPGEKLFF
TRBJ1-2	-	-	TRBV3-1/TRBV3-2	TGTGCCAGCAGCCCCCCAGGGGATCGGAACTATGGCTACACCTTC	CASSPPGDRNYGYTF
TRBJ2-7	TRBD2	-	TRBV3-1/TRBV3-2	TGTGCCAGCAGCGGTTGGACTAGCGGAAGCTCCTACGAGCAGTACTTC	CASSGWTSGSSYEQYF
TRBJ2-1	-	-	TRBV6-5	TGTGCCAGCAGTTACTCTCAATACAATGAGCAGTTCTTC	CASSYSQYNEQFF
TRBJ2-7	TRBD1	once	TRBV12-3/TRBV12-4	TGTGCCAGCAGGCTCCGACAGGGCTACGAGCAGTACTTC	CASRLRQGYEQYF
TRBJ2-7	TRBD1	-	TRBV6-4	TGTGCCAGCCCTAAAGTGGAACGAGGACAGGGTGGGTTGGACGAGCAGTACTTC	CASPKVERGQGGLDEQYF
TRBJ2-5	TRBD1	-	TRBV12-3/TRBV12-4	TGTGCCAGCAGTTCGACAGGGGTCGAGACCCAGTACTTC	CASSSTGVETQYF
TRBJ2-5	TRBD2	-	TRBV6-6	TGTGCCAGCACGCCGGCGGGGGGTTTGGAGACCCAGTACTTC	CASTPAGGLETQYF
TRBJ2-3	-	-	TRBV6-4	TGTGCCAGCAGTCAGACAAACACAGATACGCAGTATTTT	CASSQTNTDTQYF
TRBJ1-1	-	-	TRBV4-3	TGCGCCAGCAGCCAAGAAGAGGGTAACACTGAAGCTTTCTTT	CASSQEEGNTEAFF
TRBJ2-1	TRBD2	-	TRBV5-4	TGTGCCAGCAGCTCTGGACTGGCGGGGGAGTTCTTC	CASSSGLAGEFF
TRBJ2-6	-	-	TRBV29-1	TGCAGCGTTGATAGTGGGGGCCCAGTCCTGACTTTC	CSVDSGGPVLTF
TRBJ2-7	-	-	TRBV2	TGTGCCAGCATGCCCCTCTCCGGGACTGTGACCTACGAGCAGTACTTC	CASMPLSGTVTYEQYF
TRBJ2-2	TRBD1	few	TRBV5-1	TGCGCCAGCAGCTCGACAGGGACGAACACCGGGGAGCTGTTTTTT	CASSSTGTNTGELFF
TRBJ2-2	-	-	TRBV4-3	TGCGCCAGCAGCCAAGAGACAGGAAGGTGGACCGGGGAGCTGTTTTTT	CASSQETGRWTGELFF
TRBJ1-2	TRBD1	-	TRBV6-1	TGTGCCAGCAGTGAATTAATACCGGGACAGATTTCTAACTATGGCTACACCTTC	CASSELIPGQISNYGYTF
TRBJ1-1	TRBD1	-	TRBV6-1	TGTGCCAGCAGTGAACTCCGGGACAGGAACACTGAAGCTTTCTTT	CASSELRDRNTEAFF
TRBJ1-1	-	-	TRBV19	TGTGCCAGCCGAGCCTCGGGGACTGAAGCTTTCTTT	CASRASGTEAFF
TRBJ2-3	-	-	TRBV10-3	TGTGCCATCAGTGAGGGACTACCCGATCCCTTCACAGATACGCAGTATTTT	CAISEGLPDPFTDTQYF
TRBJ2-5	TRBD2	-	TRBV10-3	TGTGCCGCCTCGGGACTAGAAGAGACCCAGTACTTC	CAASGLEETQYF
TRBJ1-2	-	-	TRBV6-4	TGTGCCAGCAGTCCAGGCGGCGGGGGCGCATATAACTATGGCTACACCTTC	CASSPGGGGAYNYGYTF
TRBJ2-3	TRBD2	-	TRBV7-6	TGTGCCAGCAGCCTGGACAGCGGGAGGGTAGGAGGGCTCATCGGGCAGTATTTT	CASSLDSGRVGGLIGQYF
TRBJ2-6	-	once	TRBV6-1	TGTGCCAGCAGTGAAGAGGAGGCTGGGGCCAACGTCCTGACTTTC	CASSEEEAGANVLTF
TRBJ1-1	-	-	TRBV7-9	TGTGCCAGCAGCTTAGGGGGCGGTGATAAAAAAGCTTTCTTT	CASSLGGGDKKAFF
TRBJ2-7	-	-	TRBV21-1	TGTGCCAGCAGCATCGAGGACAGCGAGCAGTACTTC	CASSIEDSEQYF
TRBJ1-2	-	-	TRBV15	TGTGCCACCAGCAGAGCTAGGGGCGGGGTTGGGATTGATGGCTACACCTTC	CATSRARGGVGIDGYTF
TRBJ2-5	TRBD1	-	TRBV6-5	TGTGCCAGCAGTTACTCTCCGGGACAGGGTTTCGAGACCCAGTACTTC	CASSYSPGQGFETQYF
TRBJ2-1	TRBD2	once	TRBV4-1	TGCGCCAGCAGCTCACGGACTAGCGGGGGGAGTGGTGAGCAGTTCTTC	CASSSRTSGGSGEQFF
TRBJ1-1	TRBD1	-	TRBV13	TGTGCCAGCACGAACAGGGGTTACACTGAAGCTTTCTTT	CASTNRGYTEAFF